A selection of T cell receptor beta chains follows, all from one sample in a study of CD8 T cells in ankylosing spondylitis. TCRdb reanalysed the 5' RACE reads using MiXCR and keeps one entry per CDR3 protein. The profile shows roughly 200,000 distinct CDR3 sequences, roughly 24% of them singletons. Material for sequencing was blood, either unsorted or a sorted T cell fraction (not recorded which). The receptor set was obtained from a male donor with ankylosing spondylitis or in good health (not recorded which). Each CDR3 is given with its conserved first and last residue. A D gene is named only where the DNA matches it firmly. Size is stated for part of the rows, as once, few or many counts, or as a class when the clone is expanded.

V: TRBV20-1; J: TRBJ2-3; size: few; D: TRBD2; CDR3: CSAWGLADLSSTDTQYF; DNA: TGCAGTGCCTGGGGACTAGCGGACCTCTCTAGCACAGATACGCAGTATTTT
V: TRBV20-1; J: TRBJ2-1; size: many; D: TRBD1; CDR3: CSARGQENYNEQFF; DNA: TGCAGTGCTCGCGGACAGGAAAACTACAATGAGCAGTTCTTC
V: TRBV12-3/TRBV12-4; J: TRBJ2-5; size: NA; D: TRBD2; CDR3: CASSFSEGGRGETQYF; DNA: TGTGCCAGCAGTTTCTCCGAGGGAGGGCGGGGAGAGACCCAGTACTTC
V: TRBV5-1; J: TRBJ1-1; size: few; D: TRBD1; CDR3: CASSLRTGESTEAFF; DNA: TGCGCCAGCAGCCTAAGAACAGGGGAGAGCACTGAAGCTTTCTTT
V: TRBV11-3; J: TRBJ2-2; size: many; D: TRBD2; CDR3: CASSLRTRKGAGELFF; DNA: TGTGCCAGCAGCTTAAGGACTAGGAAGGGAGCCGGGGAGCTGTTTTTT
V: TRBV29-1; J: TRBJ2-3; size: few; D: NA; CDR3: CSVDSGASLADTQYF; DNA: TGCAGCGTTGACAGTGGGGCTAGCTTGGCAGATACGCAGTATTTT
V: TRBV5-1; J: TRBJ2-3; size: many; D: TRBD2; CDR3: CASSTGKTSAHTDTQYF; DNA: TGCGCCAGCAGCACGGGGAAGACTAGCGCACACACAGATACGCAGTATTTT
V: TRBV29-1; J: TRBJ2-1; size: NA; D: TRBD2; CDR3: CSVAQGAGGPSNEQFF; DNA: TGCAGCGTTGCCCAGGGAGCGGGAGGGCCTAGCAATGAGCAGTTCTTC
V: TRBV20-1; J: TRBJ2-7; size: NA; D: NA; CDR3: CSAPHGSYEQYF; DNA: TGCAGTGCTCCTCACGGATCCTACGAGCAGTACTTC
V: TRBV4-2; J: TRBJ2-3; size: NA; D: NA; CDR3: CASSQASTGTDTQYF; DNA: TGTGCCAGCAGCCAAGCTAGCACTGGCACAGATACGCAGTATTTT
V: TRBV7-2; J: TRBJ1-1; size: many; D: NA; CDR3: CASSWGGFGAFF; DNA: TGTGCCAGCAGCTGGGGGGGGTTTGGAGCTTTCTTT
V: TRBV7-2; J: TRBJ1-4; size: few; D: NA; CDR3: CASSLTGRTNEKLFF; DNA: TGTGCCAGCAGCCTAACGGGACGGACGAATGAAAAACTGTTTTTT
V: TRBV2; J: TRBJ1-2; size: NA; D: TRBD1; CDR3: CASSEFGQGANYGYTF; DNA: TGTGCCAGCAGTGAATTTGGGCAGGGGGCCAACTATGGCTACACCTTC
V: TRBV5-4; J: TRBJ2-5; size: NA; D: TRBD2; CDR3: CASSFGLAGGQETQYF; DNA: TGTGCCAGCAGCTTTGGACTAGCGGGAGGACAAGAGACCCAGTACTTC
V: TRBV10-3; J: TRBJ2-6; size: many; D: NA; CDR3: CAISEGVSGANVLTF; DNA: TGTGCCATCAGTGAAGGGGTCTCTGGGGCCAACGTCCTGACTTTC
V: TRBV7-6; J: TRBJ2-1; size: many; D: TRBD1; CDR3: CASSPIRDRSYNEQFF; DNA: TGTGCCAGCAGCCCCATCCGGGACAGGTCCTACAATGAGCAGTTCTTC
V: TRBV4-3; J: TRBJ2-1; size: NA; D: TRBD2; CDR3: CASSQDRTSLFNEQFF; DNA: TGCGCCAGCAGCCAAGATCGGACTAGCCTATTCAATGAGCAGTTCTTC
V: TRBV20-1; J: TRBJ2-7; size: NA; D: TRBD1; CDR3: CSARGTRCGQGYEQYF; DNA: TGCAGTGCTAGAGGAACAAGATGCGGACAGGGGTACGAGCAGTACTTC
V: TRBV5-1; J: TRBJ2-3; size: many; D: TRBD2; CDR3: CASSVLAGGTDTQYF; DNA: TGCGCCAGCAGCGTTCTAGCGGGAGGCACAGATACGCAGTATTTT
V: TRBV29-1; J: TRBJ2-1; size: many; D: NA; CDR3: CSVDPNYNEQFF; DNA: TGCAGCGTTGACCCCAACTACAATGAGCAGTTCTTC
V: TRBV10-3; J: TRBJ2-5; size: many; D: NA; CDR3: CAISAGNQETQYF; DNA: TGTGCCATCAGTGCTGGCAATCAAGAGACCCAGTACTTC
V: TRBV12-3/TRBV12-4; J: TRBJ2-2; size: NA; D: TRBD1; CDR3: CASRWTGQTGELFF; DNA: TGTGCCAGCAGATGGACAGGGCAAACCGGGGAGCTGTTTTTT
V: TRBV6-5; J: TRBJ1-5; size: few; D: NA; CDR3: CASSYLQGTQPQHF; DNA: TGTGCCAGCAGTTACCTTCAGGGGACCCAGCCCCAGCATTTT
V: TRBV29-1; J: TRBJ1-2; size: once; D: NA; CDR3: CSVKGQGRSDGYTF; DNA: TGCAGCGTCAAGGGGCAGGGTCGATCGGATGGCTACACCTTC
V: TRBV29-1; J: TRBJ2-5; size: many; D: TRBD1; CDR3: CSVETGQETQYF; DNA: TGCAGCGTTGAGACAGGGCAAGAGACCCAGTACTTC
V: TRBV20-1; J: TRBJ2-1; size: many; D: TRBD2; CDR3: CSARLGGSGYNEQFF; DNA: TGCAGTGCTAGGCTTGGCGGGAGCGGATACAATGAGCAGTTCTTC
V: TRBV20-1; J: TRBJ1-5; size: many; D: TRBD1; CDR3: CSASMAGGQPQHF; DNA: TGCAGTGCTAGTATGGCAGGGGGTCAGCCCCAGCATTTT